This entry lists 30 T cell receptor beta chains sequenced from one sample in a study of T cell changes during pregnancy in multiple sclerosis. This table comes from immunoSEQ multiplex PCR, and its TCRdb copy is limited to in-frame clones, with some not included. The data hold 100,000 or so clones, with over 80% observed a single time. The sample in question was peripheral blood, obtained in the first trimester of pregnancy. The receptors were gathered from a female donor with multiple sclerosis, enrolled in a pregnancy study.

The chain recombines TRBV7-6 with TRBJ2-1; 12 bases are a match to TRBD2. Germline V gene data show CDR1 as SGHVS and CDR2 as FNYEAQ. The CDR3 has 15 amino acids. V trimming: 5 bases; J trimming: 8 bases; junction bases outside the gene matches: 7. DNA of the CDR3: TGTGCCAGCAGCCTTCCGGGACTAGCGGGCCATGAGCAGTTCTTC. It specifies CASSLPGLAGHEQFF. The full variable domain, in which reference TRBV7-6 and TRBJ2-1 provide the parts outside the CDR3, is GAGVSQSPRYKVTKRGQDVALRCDPISGHVSLYWYRQALGQGPEFLTYFNYEAQQDKSGLPNDRFSAERPEGSISTLTIQRTEQRDSAMYRCASSLPGLAGHEQFFGPGTRLTVL.

V usage is TRBV14 and J usage is TRBJ1-6; 10 nucleotides agree with TRBD1. The germline V gene encodes CDR1 SGHDN and CDR2 FVKESK. The CDR3 totals 14 residues. V shed 4 bases, J shed 9 bases, and the junction held 3 bases outside the gene matches. This CDR3 reads CASSLTGGGSPLHF. The CDR3 DNA sequence: TGTGCCAGCAGCCTGACAGGGGGCGGTTCACCCCTCCACTTT.

The gene calls are TRBV4-1 and TRBJ1-6; 8 bases map to TRBD1. The CDR3 totals 16 residues. The germline gives CDR1 MGHRA, CDR2 YSYEKL. The ends lost 6 bases at V and 3 bases at J; junction bases unmatched: 7. The CDR3 nucleotides read TGCGCCAGCAGGGGCCCTGGGACAGGCTATAATTCACCCCTCCACTTT. Translated, it gives CASRGPGTGYNSPLHF.

This clone was seen a single time. The chain is built from TRBV27 and TRBJ1-5; D is possibly TRBD1 (6 bases). The germline CDR1 and CDR2 sequences are MNHEY and SMNVEV (reference sequence). This CDR3 is built from 14 residues. Deletions cut 6 bases from V and 3 bases from J, with 12 bases between. The CDR3 protein is CASRLDRNNQPQHF. The CDR3 DNA is TGTGCCAGCAGGCTGGACAGAAACAATCAGCCCCAGCATTTT.

This chain uses TRBV7-2 with TRBJ2-3; the D gene is possibly TRBD1 (5 bases). V dropped 5 bases and J dropped 1 base, with 10 bases sitting between them. The length of the CDR3 is 14 residues. CDR1 and CDR2 from the germline V gene are SGHTA and FQGNSA. DNA of the CDR3: TGTGCCAGCAGCCCCACAGGCCGCACAGATACGCAGTATTTT. Protein product: CASSPTGRTDTQYF.

The genes are TRBV5-1 and TRBJ2-1, with TRBD1 identical over 8 bases. The CDR3 consists of 16 residues. V shed 2 bases, J shed 4 bases, and the junction held 8 bases outside the gene matches. CDR1 and CDR2 from the germline V gene are SGHRS and YFSETQ. In DNA, the CDR3 is TGCGCCAGCAGCTTTTCCCAGGGGGCAAGGTACAATGAGCAGTTCTTC. Translated: CASSFSQGARYNEQFF.

The V call is TRBV6-1, the J call TRBJ2-1, with 9 bases lining up with TRBD2. V gave up 8 bases and J gave up 6 bases; unmatched junction bases: 5. CDR3 length equals 13 residues. The germline V gene encodes CDR1 MNHNS and CDR2 SASEGT. The CDR3 region is CASQRGDGNEQFF. In DNA form, the CDR3 reads TGTGCCAGCCAGCGGGGGGACGGCAATGAGCAGTTCTTC.

The V call is TRBV2, the J call TRBJ2-3, with D perhaps TRBD2 (6 bases). The length of the CDR3 is 14 residues. V lost 10 bases and J lost 0, with 14 bases in between. Germline CDR1 is SNHLY and CDR2 is FYNNEI. The CDR3 DNA is TGTGCCACCTCGCGGGGCAGAAGCACAGATACGCAGTATTTT. This sequence encodes CATSRGRSTDTQYF.

The rearrangement uses TRBV27 and TRBJ2-2, with 12 bases identical to TRBD2. Germline CDR1 MNHEY, CDR2 SMNVEV (reference sequence). The V and J ends lost 1 base and 5 bases, in that order; junction bases with no gene match: 2. This CDR3 has 16 residues. The chain's CDR3 is CASSLYLAGGTGELFF. The CDR3 nucleotides read TGTGCCAGCAGTTTATACCTAGCGGGGGGGACCGGGGAGCTGTTTTTT.

V and J are TRBV5-4 and TRBJ1-2; 11 bases fit TRBD1. Germline trimming cut 3 bases from V and 6 bases from J; bases unmatched to any gene: 7. The CDR3 is 15 amino acids. Germline V CDR1 and CDR2: SGHNT, YYREEE (reference sequence). CDR3 DNA sequence: TGTGCCAGCAGCTCCGGACAGGGGGCGCCTAATGGCTACACCTTC. Its translation: CASSSGQGAPNGYTF. The full variable domain, rest sourced from reference TRBV5-4 and TRBJ1-2, is ETGVTQSPTHLIKTRGQQVTLRCSSQSGHNTVSWYQQALGQGPQFIFQYYREEENGRGNFPPRFSGLQFPNYSSELNVNALELDDSALYLCASSSGQGAPNGYTFGSGTRLTVV.

The CDR3 nucleotides are TGCGCCAGCAGCCGGAAGGACAGGGGCGACTTAGCTTTCTTT. This sequence encodes CASSRKDRGDLAFF. The chain joins TRBV5-1 to TRBJ1-1; TRBD1 aligns across 9 bases. The CDR3 contains 14 residues. Germline CDR1 is SGHRS and CDR2 is YFSETQ. J gave up 10 bases and V 4 bases, and 11 bases lay outside the gene matches.

V is TRBV30 and J is TRBJ1-5; 10 bases agree with TRBD1. The germline CDR1 and CDR2 sequences are GTSNPN and SVGIG (reference sequence). The CDR3 extends over 11 amino acids. Losses at the gene ends were 5 bases for V and 8 bases for J; bases not matched to a gene: 0. The CDR3 loop is CAWGQGEPQHF. The CDR3 DNA is TGTGCCTGGGGACAGGGGGAGCCCCAGCATTTT. The full variable domain, in which reference TRBV30 and TRBJ1-5 provide the parts outside the CDR3, is SQTIHQWPATLVQPVGSPLSLECTVEGTSNPNLYWYRQAAGRGLQLLFYSVGIGQISSEVPQNLSASRPQDRQFILSSKKLLLSDSGFYLCAWGQGEPQHFGDGTRLSIL.

The genes are TRBV7-6 and TRBJ1-6, with TRBD1 identical over 8 bases. The germline V gene encodes CDR1 SGHVS and CDR2 FNYEAQ. The CDR3 has 15 residues. V shed 5 bases and J 4 bases; nucleotides not matched to a gene: 4. The CDR3: CASSTGQEYNSPLHF. The CDR3 nucleotides read TGTGCCAGCAGCACGGGACAGGAGTATAATTCACCCCTCCACTTT.

The genes are TRBV6-5 and TRBJ2-7, with TRBD1 identical over 9 bases. The CDR3 contains 14 residues. Per germline, CDR1 MNHEY and CDR2 SVGAGI. V lost 7 bases to trimming and J lost 6 bases; unmatched junction nucleotides: 10. CDR3 residues: CASTGQGNAAEQYF. In DNA, the CDR3 is TGTGCCAGCACCGGACAGGGGAATGCCGCCGAGCAGTACTTC.

This chain links TRBV9 with TRBJ1-1; TRBD1 might be the D (6 bases). Trimming cost V 4 bases and J 0 bases, with 13 bases left between them. CDR1 SGDLS and CDR2 YYNGEE come from the germline V gene. CDR3 size: 15 residues. CDR3 coding DNA: TGTGCCAGCAGCTCAGGACAGCTCATGAACACTGAAGCTTTCTTT. Translating it yields CASSSGQLMNTEAFF.

V gene TRBV6-5 combines with J gene TRBJ1-6; tentative D call: TRBD1 (5 bases). Germline-derived CDR1 and CDR2 are MNHEY and SVGAGI. Trimming removed 7 bases at V and 10 bases at J, with 11 bases between. The CDR3 sequence is 12 residues long. The chain's CDR3 is CASTGFGSPLHF. CDR3 bases: TGTGCCAGCACAGGGTTCGGCTCACCCCTCCACTTT.

The chain has TRBV5-1 and TRBJ2-1, with a tentative D call TRBD1 (5 bases). From germline, CDR1 is SGHRS and CDR2 YFSETQ. The CDR3 covers 15 residues. V was cut by 0 bases and J by 1 base, with 8 bases left in between. CDR3 sequence: CASSLVGQSYNEQFF. The CDR3 coding sequence is TGCGCCAGCAGCTTGGTAGGACAATCCTACAATGAGCAGTTCTTC.

The chain combines TRBV27 with TRBJ2-2; D call uncertain. Germline values: CDR1 MNHEY, CDR2 SMNVEV (reference sequence). CDR3 length equals 12 residues. Trimming shortened V by 6 bases and J by 1 base, and 3 bases separated the two germline ends. The CDR3 DNA reads TGTGCCAGCAGGAGGAACACCGGGGAGCTGTTTTTT. Protein: CASRRNTGELFF.

The CDR3: CASSPPAQGRGYNEQFF. The CDR3 DNA follows: TGCGCCAGCAGCCCCCCTGCACAGGGACGCGGGTATAATGAGCAGTTCTTC. This chain joins TRBV5-1 and TRBJ2-1; D may be TRBD1 (6 bases). The germline V gene encodes CDR1 SGHRS and CDR2 YFSETQ. V shed 4 bases and J shed 7 bases, with 24 bases lying between them. This CDR3 comprises 17 residues.

The gene calls are TRBV18 and TRBJ2-1; the D gene is possibly TRBD1 (7 bases). The V and J ends lost 6 bases and 12 bases respectively, with 27 bases between them. The CDR3 totals 16 residues. Germline V gene lookup returns CDR1 KGHSH and CDR2 LQKENI. The CDR3 bases are TGTGCCAGCTCCCCGGTGGAGGGACAGCCACTTCATGGGCAGTTCTTC. Translated: CASSPVEGQPLHGQFF.

This clone was seen more than once but under ten times. J is TRBJ1-1 and V is TRBV27; 10 bases line up with TRBD1. The junction had 8 bases not matched to a gene; V was cut back by 5 bases and J by 11 bases. The CDR3 totals 13 residues. Germline-derived CDR1 and CDR2 are MNHEY and SMNVEV (reference sequence). CDR3 nucleotide sequence: TGTGCCAGCAGTGTGGGGACAGGGGTAGGGGCTTTCTTT. It yields the protein CASSVGTGVGAFF.

V and J are TRBV14 and TRBJ2-7; TRBD2 might be the D (5 bases). The CDR3 length is 16 residues. The germline gives CDR1 SGHDN, CDR2 FVKESK. V was trimmed by 0 bases and J by 0 bases, leaving 12 bases between them. The chain's CDR3 is CASSQDLPGYSYEQYF. The CDR3 coding sequence is TGTGCCAGCAGCCAAGATCTACCGGGGTACTCCTACGAGCAGTACTTC.

The chain employs TRBV5-6 and TRBJ2-7, with 12 bases aligning to TRBD1. Germline values: CDR1 SGHDT, CDR2 YYEEEE. V lost 0 bases and J lost 6; bases outside the gene matches: 4. This CDR3 comprises 15 residues. CDR3 nucleotides: TGTGCCAGCAGCTTGGTGGGACAGGGGGCGGTCGAGCAGTACTTC. Translation gives CASSLVGQGAVEQYF.

V and J are TRBV10-3 and TRBJ2-7; 8 bases map to TRBD2. The ends lost 7 bases at V and 2 bases at J; junction bases unmatched: 4. The CDR3 is 13 residues long. The germline CDR1 and CDR2 sequences are ENHRY and SYGVKD. CDR3 nucleotide sequence: TGTGCCATCAACCCGGGGGGGGCCTACGAGCAGTACTTC. This sequence encodes CAINPGGAYEQYF.

The chain has TRBV9 and TRBJ2-4; weak D call: TRBD1 (5 bases). Germline values: CDR1 SGDLS, CDR2 YYNGEE. The CDR3 has 19 amino acids. The ends were cut back, 4 bases at V and 0 bases at J, with 23 bases in the middle. The CDR3 protein is CASSPQGQGPTGAKNIQYF. The DNA of the CDR3 is TGTGCCAGCAGCCCCCAAGGGCAGGGCCCCACGGGAGCCAAAAACATTCAGTACTTC.

The V call is TRBV12-5, the J call TRBJ2-7, with TRBD1 matching over 10 bases. The germline V gene has CDR1 LGHNT and CDR2 FRNRAP. This CDR3 is built from 15 residues. Trimming cost V 7 bases and J 0 bases; bases outside gene matches: 6. The CDR3 DNA reads TGTGCTAGTGACTCGGGACAGGGGTTCTCCTACGAGCAGTACTTC. This gives the protein CASDSGQGFSYEQYF. Combining the CDR3 with reference TRBV12-5 and TRBJ2-7 gives the whole variable domain DARVTQTPRHKVTEMGQEVTMRCQPILGHNTVFWYRQTMMQGLELLAYFRNRAPLDDSGMPKDRFSAEMPDATLATLKIQPSEPRDSAVYFCASDSGQGFSYEQYFGPGTRLTVT.

V is TRBV11-2 and J is TRBJ1-1, with TRBD1 identical over 8 bases. V lost 5 bases, J lost 2 bases, and 7 bases stayed unmatched. CDR1 and CDR2 from the germline V gene are SGHAT and FQNNGV. This CDR3 region has 15 residues. The CDR3 region has the DNA TGTGCCAGCAGCCCTCAGGGGGCGATAAACACTGAAGCTTTCTTT. As protein: CASSPQGAINTEAFF.

The chain employs TRBV5-4 and TRBJ2-3, with D possibly TRBD1 on 6 matching bases. The CDR3 extends over 15 amino acids. Trimming cost V 5 bases and J 5 bases, with 18 bases left between them. Germline CDR1 is SGHNT and CDR2 is YYREEE (reference sequence). The CDR3 DNA reads TGTGCCAGCAGTTCCGGGACACGGTTAGTAGATACGCAGTATTTT. Its translation is CASSSGTRLVDTQYF.

The rearrangement uses TRBV18 and TRBJ1-2, with 12 bases aligning to TRBD1. This CDR3 contains 14 residues. V shed 0 bases and J 7 bases; nucleotides not matched to a gene: 0. The germline V gene has CDR1 KGHSH and CDR2 LQKENI. The CDR3 coding sequence is TGTGCCAGCTCACCACCGGGACAGGGGGCTGGCTACACCTTC. This sequence encodes CASSPPGQGAGYTF. Filled out from reference TRBV18 and TRBJ1-2, the complete variable domain reads NAGVMQNPRHLVRRRGQEARLRCSPMKGHSHVYWYRQLPEEGLKFMVYLQKENIIDESGMPKERFSAEFPKEGPSILRIQQVVRGDSAAYFCASSPPGQGAGYTFGSGTRLTVV.

A note on this clone: Mismatch with germline at one junction end may stem from a read error. The chain employs TRBV7-7 and TRBJ2-5, with D maybe TRBD1 (5 bases). This CDR3 is 13 amino acids long. From germline, CDR1 is SSHAT and CDR2 FNYEAQ (reference sequence). CDR3 amino acids: CASSTGQMETQYF. As DNA, the CDR3 is TGTGCTAGCAGCACTGGACAAATGGAGACCCAGTACTTC.